What follows are 4 T cell receptor beta chains derived from one specimen sequenced in a study of blood T cells in healthy people across ages. With a J-beta primer mix and a sample-barcoded 5' primer, a second PCR ran roughly 6 to 11 cycles. TCRdb passed the 5' RACE reads through MiXCR, listing each CDR3 protein once. The data hold around 1,000,000 distinct CDR3 sequences, with roughly two fifths observed a single time. The sequenced material came from blood. These receptors all come from a man between 18 and 29 years old in good health.

This sequence joins TRBV6-6 and TRBJ1-2; TRBD1 is a possible D gene (5 bases). Germline V gives CDR1 MNHNY, CDR2 SVGAGI (reference sequence). The CDR3 spans 14 residues. The V end lost 2 bases, the J end lost 6 bases, and 13 bases lay between the germline ends. The chain's CDR3 is CASSYPDGDDGYTF. In nucleotides, the CDR3 is TGTGCCAGCAGTTACCCGGACGGGGACGATGGCTACACCTTC.

This clonotype was counted many times. This rearrangement joins TRBV6-6 to TRBJ1-2, with D tentatively TRBD1 (6 bases). With 5 bases removed from V and 5 bases from J, the gap between germline ends came to 21 bases. The CDR3 runs to 16 residues. The germline V gene has CDR1 MNHNY and CDR2 SVGAGI (reference sequence). The CDR3 DNA follows: TGTGCCAGCAGTCCCCCACGACAGGAGCCTATTTATGGCTACACCTTC. Its translation: CASSPPRQEPIYGYTF.

The chain carries TRBV5-1 and TRBJ1-4; D unclear. Trimming cost V 0 bases and J 3 bases, with 6 bases left between them. The germline CDR1 and CDR2 sequences are SGHRS and YFSETQ. The CDR3 contains 14 residues. Written as DNA, the CDR3 is TGCGCCAGCAGCTTGGTTCCATCTAATGAAAAACTGTTTTTT. Residues: CASSLVPSNEKLFF.

This clonotype has just a few counts. CDR3 in amino acids: CASSEFGGSDTQYF. For the CDR3, the DNA is TGTGCCAGCAGTGAATTTGGGGGCTCAGATACGCAGTATTTT. V is TRBV6-1 and J is TRBJ2-3; D may be TRBD1 (6 bases). Germline assignment: CDR1 MNHNS and CDR2 SASEGT. Trimming cost V 2 bases and J 4 bases, with 10 bases left between them. The CDR3 is 14 amino acids.